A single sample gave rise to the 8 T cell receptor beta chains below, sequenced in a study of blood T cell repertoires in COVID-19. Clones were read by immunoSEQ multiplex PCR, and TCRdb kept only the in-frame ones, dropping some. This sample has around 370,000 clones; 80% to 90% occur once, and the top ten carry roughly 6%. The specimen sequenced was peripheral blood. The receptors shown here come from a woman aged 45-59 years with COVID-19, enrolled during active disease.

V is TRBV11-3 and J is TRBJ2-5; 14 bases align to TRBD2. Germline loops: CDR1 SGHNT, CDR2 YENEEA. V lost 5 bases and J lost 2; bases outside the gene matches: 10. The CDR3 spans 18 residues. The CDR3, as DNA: TGTGCCAGCAGCGCCAGACTAGCGGGAGGGCCAGGGCAAGAGACCCAGTACTTC. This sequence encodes CASSARLAGGPGQETQYF.

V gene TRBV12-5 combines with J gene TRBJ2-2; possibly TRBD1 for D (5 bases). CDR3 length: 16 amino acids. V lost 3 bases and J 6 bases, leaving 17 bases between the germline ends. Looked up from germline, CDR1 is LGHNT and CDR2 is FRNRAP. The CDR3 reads CASGFVVWGRAGELFF. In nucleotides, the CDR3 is TGTGCTAGTGGTTTTGTTGTGTGGGGCCGGGCCGGGGAGCTGTTTTTT.

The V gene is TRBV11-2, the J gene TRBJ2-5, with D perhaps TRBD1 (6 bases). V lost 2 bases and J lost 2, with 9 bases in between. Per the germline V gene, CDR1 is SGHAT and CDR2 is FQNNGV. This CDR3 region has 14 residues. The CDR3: CASSLLGQQETQYF. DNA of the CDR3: TGTGCCAGCAGCTTACTTGGACAGCAAGAGACCCAGTACTTC. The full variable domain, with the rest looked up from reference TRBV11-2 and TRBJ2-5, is EAGVAQSPRYKIIEKRQSVAFWCNPISGHATLYWYQQILGQGPKLLIQFQNNGVVDDSQLPKDRFSAERLKGVDSTLKIQPAKLEDSAVYLCASSLLGQQETQYFGPGTRLLVL.

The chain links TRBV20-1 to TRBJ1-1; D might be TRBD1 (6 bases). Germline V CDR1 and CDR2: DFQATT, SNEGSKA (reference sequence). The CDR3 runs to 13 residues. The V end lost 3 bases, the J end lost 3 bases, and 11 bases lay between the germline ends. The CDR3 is CSASRGFDTEAFF. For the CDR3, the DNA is TGCAGTGCTAGTAGGGGGTTTGACACTGAAGCTTTCTTT.

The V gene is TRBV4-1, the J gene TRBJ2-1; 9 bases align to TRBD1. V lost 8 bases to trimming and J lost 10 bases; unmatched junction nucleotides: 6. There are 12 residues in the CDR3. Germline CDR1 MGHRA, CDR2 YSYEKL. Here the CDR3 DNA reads TGCGCCAGCGACTCGACAGGGGGAGAGCAGTTCTTC. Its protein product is CASDSTGGEQFF.

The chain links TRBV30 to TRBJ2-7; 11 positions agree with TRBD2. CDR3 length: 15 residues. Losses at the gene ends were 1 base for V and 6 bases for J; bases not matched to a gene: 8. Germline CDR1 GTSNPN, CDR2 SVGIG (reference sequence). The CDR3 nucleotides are TGTGCCTGGAGTGATAGCGGGAGGGCCTCAGGCGAGCAGTACTTC. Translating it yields CAWSDSGRASGEQYF.

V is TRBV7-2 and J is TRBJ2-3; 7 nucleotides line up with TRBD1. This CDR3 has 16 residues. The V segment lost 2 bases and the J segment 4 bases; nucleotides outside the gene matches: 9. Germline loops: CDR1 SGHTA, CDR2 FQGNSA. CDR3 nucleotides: TGTGCCAGCAGCTTATCGGGGACAGTGGGGGCAGATACGCAGTATTTT. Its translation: CASSLSGTVGADTQYF.

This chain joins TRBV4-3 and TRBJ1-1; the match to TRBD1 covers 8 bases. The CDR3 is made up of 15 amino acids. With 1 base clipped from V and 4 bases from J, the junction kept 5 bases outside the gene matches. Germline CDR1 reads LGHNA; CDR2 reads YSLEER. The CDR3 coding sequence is TGCGCCAGCAGCCAAGCGGACAGGGAAGTCACTGAAGCTTTCTTT. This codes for CASSQADREVTEAFF.